These T cell receptor beta chains were read from a single sample in a study of technical replicates of blood from a few donors. Some clones are missing from TCRdb's copy, which holds only in-frame ones; the method was immunoSEQ multiplex PCR. This table holds some 66,000 clones, roughly 98% found once. The sequenced sample was T cells isolated from PBMCs. The receptor set was obtained from a human donor in good health. Both conserved end residues are part of each CDR3. The D gene is left open where the match is weak. The listing skips clone size in some rows; elsewhere it reads once, few, many or a size class.

abundance,d_gene,j_gene,v_gene,CDR3aa,CDR3nt
-,TRBD2,TRBJ2-3,TRBV11-1,CASSLQLAATDTQYF,TGTGCCAGCAGCTTACAACTAGCGGCCACAGATACGCAGTATTTT
-,-,TRBJ2-5,TRBV5-4,CASSPRGGETQYF,TGTGCCAGCAGCCCACGTGGCGGGGAGACCCAGTACTTC
-,-,TRBJ2-5,TRBV30,CAWGRDTKEETQYF,TGTGCCTGGGGAAGGGACACAAAGGAAGAGACCCAGTACTTC
-,-,TRBJ2-1,TRBV5-4,CASSSGTPMGNEQFF,TGTGCCAGCAGCTCCGGGACTCCTATGGGCAATGAGCAGTTCTTC
-,TRBD2,TRBJ2-1,TRBV27,CASKSLAGPYNEQFF,TGTGCCAGCAAGTCTCTAGCGGGACCCTACAATGAGCAGTTCTTC
-,-,TRBJ2-7,TRBV1,CTSSRKTGRAYEQYF,TGCACCAGCAGCCGGAAAACAGGAAGAGCTTACGAGCAGTACTTC
-,-,TRBJ2-7,TRBV11-2,CASSSTPHSGSYEQYF,TGTGCCAGCAGCTCAACGCCTCATTCCGGGTCCTACGAGCAGTACTTC
-,-,TRBJ1-1,TRBV7-8,CASSLTEQAFF,TGTGCCAGCAGTTTGACAGAGCAAGCTTTCTTT
-,TRBD1,TRBJ1-2,TRBV4-1,CASSQEVTATGAEGYTF,TGCGCCAGCAGCCAAGAAGTCACCGCGACAGGGGCGGAGGGCTACACCTTC
-,TRBD2,TRBJ2-7,TRBV6-1,CASKEGGTGLDEQYF,TGTGCCAGCAAAGAGGGAGGGACGGGCCTGGACGAGCAGTACTTC
-,-,TRBJ1-2,TRBV7-7,CASSLETGVEYGYTF,TGTGCCAGCAGCTTAGAGACAGGCGTGGAATATGGCTACACCTTC
-,-,TRBJ1-1,TRBV4-1,CASSQILQRNTEAFF,TGCGCCAGCAGCCAAATACTTCAGCGGAACACTGAAGCTTTCTTT
-,TRBD1,TRBJ2-7,TRBV4-1,CASSQGTGYEQYF,TGCGCCAGCAGCCAGGGGACAGGGTACGAGCAGTACTTC
-,-,TRBJ1-2,TRBV4-1,CASRATGNYGYTF,TGCGCCAGCAGGGCCACAGGGAACTATGGCTACACCTTC
-,TRBD1,TRBJ1-4,TRBV5-1,CASSIGQGREKLFF,TGCGCCAGCAGCATTGGACAGGGCCGTGAAAAACTGTTTTTT
-,TRBD1,TRBJ1-2,TRBV2,CASSEEWTGDGYTF,TGTGCCAGCAGTGAAGAGTGGACAGGGGACGGCTACACCTTC
-,TRBD1,TRBJ2-7,TRBV28,CASIRTGNYEQYF,TGTGCCAGCATCCGGACAGGCAACTACGAGCAGTACTTC
-,-,TRBJ2-7,TRBV5-6,CASSLQVAGSYEQYF,TGTGCCAGCAGCTTGCAGGTTGCGGGCTCCTACGAGCAGTACTTC
-,-,TRBJ2-7,TRBV5-8,CASKLRGGYEQYF,TGTGCCAGCAAACTGCGGGGTGGCTACGAGCAGTACTTC
-,TRBD2,TRBJ2-3,TRBV27,CASSGPGGMSGTQYF,TGTGCCAGCAGTGGCCCGGGGGGGATGTCTGGTACGCAGTATTTT
-,-,TRBJ1-1,TRBV7-9,CASSLGPTKYAEAFF,TGTGCCAGCAGCTTAGGCCCCACTAAATACGCTGAAGCTTTCTTT
-,TRBD2,TRBJ2-7,TRBV13,CASRSRGDEQYF,TGTGCCAGCAGAAGCCGGGGGGACGAGCAGTACTTC
once,-,TRBJ2-1,TRBV27,CASTEGNDNEQFF,TGTGCCAGCACCGAGGGTAACGACAATGAGCAGTTCTTC
once,-,TRBJ2-7,TRBV21-1,CASSKGQGGRYEQYF,TGTGCCAGCAGCAAAGGACAGGGGGGACGCTACGAGCAGTACTTC
-,-,TRBJ2-7,TRBV25-1,CASSRPGPSYEQYF,TGTGCCAGCAGTCGTCCAGGTCCCTCCTACGAGCAGTACTTC
-,TRBD1,TRBJ1-1,TRBV27,CASRAGGLRTEAFF,TGTGCCAGCAGGGCAGGGGGGCTAAGAACTGAAGCTTTCTTT
-,-,TRBJ2-4,TRBV14,CASSPLTLAKNIQYF,TGTGCCAGCAGCCCTTTAACTCTAGCCAAAAACATTCAGTACTTC
-,-,TRBJ2-3,TRBV7-9,CASSLVGTDTQYF,TGTGCCAGCAGCTTAGTAGGCACAGATACGCAGTATTTT
-,-,TRBJ1-3,TRBV19,CASSLDSSWDF,TGTGCCAGTAGTCTCGACAGTTCTTGGGATTTT
once,TRBD1,TRBJ2-7,TRBV10-3,CAIKDRAVEQYF,TGTGCCATCAAGGACAGGGCGGTCGAGCAGTACTTC
-,-,TRBJ1-1,TRBV29-1,CSVLPWGRGNTEAFF,TGCAGCGTCCTCCCTTGGGGTAGGGGGAACACTGAAGCTTTCTTT
-,-,TRBJ2-1,TRBV4-1,CASSHRGEQFF,TGCGCCAGCAGCCATCGGGGAGAGCAGTTCTTC
-,TRBD1,TRBJ1-1,TRBV5-1,CASSFQGAGNTEAFF,TGCGCCAGCAGCTTCCAGGGGGCAGGGAACACTGAAGCTTTCTTT